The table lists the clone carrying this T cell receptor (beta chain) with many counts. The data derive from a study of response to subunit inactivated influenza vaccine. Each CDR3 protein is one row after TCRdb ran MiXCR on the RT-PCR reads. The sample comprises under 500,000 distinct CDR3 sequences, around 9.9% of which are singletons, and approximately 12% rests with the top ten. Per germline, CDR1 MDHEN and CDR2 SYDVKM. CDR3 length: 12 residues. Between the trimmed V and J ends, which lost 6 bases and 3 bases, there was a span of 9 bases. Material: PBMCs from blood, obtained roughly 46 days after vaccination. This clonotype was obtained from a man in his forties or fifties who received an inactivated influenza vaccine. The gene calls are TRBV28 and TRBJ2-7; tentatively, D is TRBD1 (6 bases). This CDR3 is CASRAGVYEQYF. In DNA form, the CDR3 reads TGTGCCAGCAGGGCAGGGGTCTACGAGCAGTACTTC.